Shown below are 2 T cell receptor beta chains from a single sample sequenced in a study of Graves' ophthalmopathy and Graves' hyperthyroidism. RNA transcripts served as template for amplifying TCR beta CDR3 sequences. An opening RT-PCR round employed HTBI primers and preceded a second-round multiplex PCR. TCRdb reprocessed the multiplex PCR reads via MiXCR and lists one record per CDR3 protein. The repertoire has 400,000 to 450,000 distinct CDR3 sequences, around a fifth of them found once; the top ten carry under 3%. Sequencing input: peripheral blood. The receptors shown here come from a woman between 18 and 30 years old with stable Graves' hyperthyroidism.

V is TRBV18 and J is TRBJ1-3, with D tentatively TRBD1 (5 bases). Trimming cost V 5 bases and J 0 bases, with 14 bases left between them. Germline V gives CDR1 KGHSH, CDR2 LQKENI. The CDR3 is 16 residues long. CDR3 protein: CASSGGTASSGNTIYF. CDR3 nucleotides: TGTGCCAGCTCAGGAGGGACGGCGAGCTCTGGAAACACCATATATTTT.

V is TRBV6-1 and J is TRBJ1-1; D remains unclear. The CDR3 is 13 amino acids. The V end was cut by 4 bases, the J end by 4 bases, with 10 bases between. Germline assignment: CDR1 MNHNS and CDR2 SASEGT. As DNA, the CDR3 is TGTGCCAGCAGTGGAGGACCCGTCACTGAAGCTTTCTTT. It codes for CASSGGPVTEAFF.